This TCR beta chain is drawn from a study of vaccination and CD4 T cells after COVID-19. Of note for this clonotype: Its antigen is still unknown.

The CDR3 has 13 amino acids. The junction had 7 bases not matched to a gene; V was cut back by 4 bases and J by 16 bases. Looked up from germline, CDR1 is DFQATT and CDR2 is SNEGSKA (reference sequence). Time point of the sample: late sampling 161 to 241 days after vaccination in three convalescent patients. Treatment noted: approximately 10-day PBMC culture with coronavirus spike peptide pools or control peptides (ViraFEST assay). Researchers used the Oncomine TCR Beta short-read assay to sequence DNA from cultured CD4+ T cells. Each CDR3 protein gets one entry after TCRdb re-called the PCR reads with MiXCR. The profile shows some 17,000 distinct CDR3 sequences, over 40% of them singletons. Broader study findings: Among convalescent patients, a median 86.3% of reactive clones emerged only after vaccination.

This chain joins TRBV20-1 and TRBJ2-1; 16 bases align to TRBD2. The receptor was derived from a human donor who had recovered from COVID-19. Sequencing used CD4+ T cells from blood, cultured in vitro, obtained about 7 months after SARS-CoV-2 vaccination. CDR3 amino acids: CSAIGTSGGAEFF. The DNA of the CDR3 is TGCAGTGCTATAGGGACTAGCGGGGGGGCAGAATTCTTC.